This T cell receptor (beta chain) was found in a study of naive and memory T cell subsets. This clonotype was seen many times. Four PCR rounds used nested alpha and beta constant region primers plus the SP2 primer. From the UMI-ligation and nested PCR reads, TCRdb called clonotypes with MiXCR, one entry per CDR3 protein. The sample contains tens of thousands of distinct CDR3 sequences, roughly 5.4% of which appear only once. An oligonucleotide containing a UMI was ligated to the 3' end of TCR cDNA. Unsorted total RNA, roughly 1 to 1,100 ng, was DNase treated before reverse transcription. CDR3 length: 13 residues. The V gene end was trimmed by 5 bases and the J gene end by 3 bases; junction bases not matched to a gene: 1. Germline V gene lookup returns CDR1 SGHRS and CDR2 YFSETQ.

The J gene is TRBJ2-1, the V gene TRBV5-1, with 8 bases matching TRBD2. The sequenced material came from blood. The TCR sequence derives from an adult in good health. The CDR3 sequence: CASRAGGYNEQFF. CDR3 DNA sequence: TGCGCCAGCAGGGCGGGGGGCTACAATGAGCAGTTCTTC.